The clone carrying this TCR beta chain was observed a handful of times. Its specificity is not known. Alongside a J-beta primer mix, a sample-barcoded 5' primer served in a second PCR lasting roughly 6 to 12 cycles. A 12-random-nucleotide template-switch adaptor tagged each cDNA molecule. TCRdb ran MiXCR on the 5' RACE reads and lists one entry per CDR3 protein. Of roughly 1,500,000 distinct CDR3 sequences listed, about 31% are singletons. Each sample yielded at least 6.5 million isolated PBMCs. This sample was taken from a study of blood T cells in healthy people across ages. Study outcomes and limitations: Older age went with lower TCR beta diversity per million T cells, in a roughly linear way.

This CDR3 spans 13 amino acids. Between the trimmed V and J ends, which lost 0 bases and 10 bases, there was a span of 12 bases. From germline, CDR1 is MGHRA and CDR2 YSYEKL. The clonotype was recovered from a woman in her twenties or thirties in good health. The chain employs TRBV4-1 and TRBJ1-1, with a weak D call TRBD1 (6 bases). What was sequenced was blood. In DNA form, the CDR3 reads TGCGCCAGCAGCCAAGATTACCAAGGGGGAGCTTTCTTT. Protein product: CASSQDYQGGAFF.